This T cell receptor (beta chain) is drawn from a study of tumour-infiltrating T cells in Burkitt lymphoma. CDR1 is SGHAT and CDR2 is FQDESV in the germline V gene (reference sequence). CDR3 size: 14 residues. Trimming left V 5 bases short and J 2 bases short, with 12 bases between. This clone was detected once. This table comes from immunoSEQ multiplex PCR, and its TCRdb copy is limited to in-frame clones, with some not included. The data show more than 12,000 clones, approximately 82% seen once. Sequencing was done on a sample of tumor tissue. The chain joins TRBV11-1 to TRBJ1-2; D unclear. The receptor comes from a human donor with diffuse large B-cell lymphoma. CDR3 in amino acids: CASSTLNGNYGYTF. The CDR3 DNA is TGTGCCAGCAGCACTCTAAATGGAAACTATGGCTACACCTTC.